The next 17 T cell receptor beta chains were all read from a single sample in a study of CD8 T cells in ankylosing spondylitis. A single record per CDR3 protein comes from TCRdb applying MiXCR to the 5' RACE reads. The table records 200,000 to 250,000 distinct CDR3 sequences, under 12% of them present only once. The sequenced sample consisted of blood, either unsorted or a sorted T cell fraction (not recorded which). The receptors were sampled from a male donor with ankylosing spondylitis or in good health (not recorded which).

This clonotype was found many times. The chain's CDR3 is CSARDLPLTDTQYF. CDR3 coding DNA: TGCAGTGCTAGAGATCTCCCCCTCACAGATACGCAGTATTTT. The rearrangement links TRBV20-1 to TRBJ2-3, with D unresolved. Per the germline V gene, CDR1 is DFQATT and CDR2 is SNEGSKA (reference sequence). V dropped 0 bases and J dropped 2 bases, with 9 bases sitting between them. The CDR3 consists of 14 residues.

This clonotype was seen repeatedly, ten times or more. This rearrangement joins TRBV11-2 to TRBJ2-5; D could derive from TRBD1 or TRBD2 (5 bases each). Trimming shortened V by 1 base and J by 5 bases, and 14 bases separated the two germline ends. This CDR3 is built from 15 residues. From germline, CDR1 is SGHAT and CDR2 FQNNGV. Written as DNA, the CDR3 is TGTGCCAGCAGCTTAGTCCGGGGCGCTGTTGAGACCCAGTACTTC. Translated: CASSLVRGAVETQYF.

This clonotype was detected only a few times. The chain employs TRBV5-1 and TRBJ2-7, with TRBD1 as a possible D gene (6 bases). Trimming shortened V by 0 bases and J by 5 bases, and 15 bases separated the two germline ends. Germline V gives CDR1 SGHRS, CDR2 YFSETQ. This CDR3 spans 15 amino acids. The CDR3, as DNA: TGCGCCAGCAGCTTGGGGGCCGGGACACAGAACGAGCAGTACTTC. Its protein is CASSLGAGTQNEQYF. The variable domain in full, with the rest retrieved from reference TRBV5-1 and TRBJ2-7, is KAGVTQTPRYLIKTRGQQVTLSCSPISGHRSVSWYQQTPGQGLQFLFEYFSETQRNKGNFPGRFSGRQFSNSRSEMNVSTLELGDSALYLCASSLGAGTQNEQYFGPGTRLTVT.

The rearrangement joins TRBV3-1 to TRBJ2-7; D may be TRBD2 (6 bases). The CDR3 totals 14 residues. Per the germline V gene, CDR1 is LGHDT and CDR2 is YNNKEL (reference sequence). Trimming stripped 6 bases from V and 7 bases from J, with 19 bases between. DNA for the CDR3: TGTGCCAGCAGGGCGGGACCACACGTCTGGGAGCAGTACTTC. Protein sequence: CASRAGPHVWEQYF.

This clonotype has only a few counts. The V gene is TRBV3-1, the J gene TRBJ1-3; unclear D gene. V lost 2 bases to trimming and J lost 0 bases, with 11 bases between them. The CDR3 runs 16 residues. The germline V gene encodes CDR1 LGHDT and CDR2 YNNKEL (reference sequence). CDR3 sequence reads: CASSQPGRISGNTIYF. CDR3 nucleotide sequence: TGTGCCAGCAGCCAACCCGGACGGATCTCTGGAAACACCATATATTTT.

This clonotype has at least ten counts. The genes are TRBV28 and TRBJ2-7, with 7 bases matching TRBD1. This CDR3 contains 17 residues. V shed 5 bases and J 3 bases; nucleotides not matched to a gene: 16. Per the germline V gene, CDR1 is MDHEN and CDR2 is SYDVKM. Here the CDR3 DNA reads TGTGCCAGCAGTCCACAGGAAAGGCGCCGGGACAGCTACGAGCAGTACTTC. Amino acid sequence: CASSPQERRRDSYEQYF.

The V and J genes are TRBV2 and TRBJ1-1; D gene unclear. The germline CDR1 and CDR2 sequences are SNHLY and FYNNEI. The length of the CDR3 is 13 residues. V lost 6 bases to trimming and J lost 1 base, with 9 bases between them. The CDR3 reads CASRVQTNTEAFF. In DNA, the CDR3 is TGTGCCAGCAGGGTACAGACGAACACTGAAGCTTTCTTT.

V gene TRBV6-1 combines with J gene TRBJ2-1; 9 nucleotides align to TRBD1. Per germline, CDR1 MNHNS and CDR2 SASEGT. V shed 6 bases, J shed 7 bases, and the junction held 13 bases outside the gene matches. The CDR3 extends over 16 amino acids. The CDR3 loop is CASRELKGTGFNEQFF. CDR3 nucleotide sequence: TGTGCCAGCAGGGAACTCAAGGGGACAGGGTTTAATGAGCAGTTCTTC.

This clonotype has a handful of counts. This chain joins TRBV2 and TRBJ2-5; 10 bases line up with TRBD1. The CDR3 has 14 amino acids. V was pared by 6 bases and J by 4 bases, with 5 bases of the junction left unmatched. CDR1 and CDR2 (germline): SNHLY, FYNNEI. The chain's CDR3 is CASSRDRGTETQYF. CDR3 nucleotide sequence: TGTGCCAGCAGCCGGGACAGGGGTACAGAGACCCAGTACTTC.

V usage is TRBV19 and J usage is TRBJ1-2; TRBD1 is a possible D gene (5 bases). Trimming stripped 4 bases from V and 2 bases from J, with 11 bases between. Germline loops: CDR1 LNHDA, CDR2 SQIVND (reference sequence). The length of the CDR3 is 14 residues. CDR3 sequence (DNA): TGTGCCAGTAGTAAGGAGGACACCAACTATGGCTACACCTTC. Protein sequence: CASSKEDTNYGYTF.

CDR3 in DNA: TGTGCCAGCAGCTTTATCCAGGGGGCGGAAGAGACCCAGTACTTC. This codes for CASSFIQGAEETQYF. V is TRBV7-2 and J is TRBJ2-5; TRBD1 agrees at 8 bases. Germline V lookup: CDR1 SGHTA, CDR2 FQGNSA. V lost 3 bases, J lost 3 bases, and 6 bases stayed unmatched. The CDR3 is 15 residues long.

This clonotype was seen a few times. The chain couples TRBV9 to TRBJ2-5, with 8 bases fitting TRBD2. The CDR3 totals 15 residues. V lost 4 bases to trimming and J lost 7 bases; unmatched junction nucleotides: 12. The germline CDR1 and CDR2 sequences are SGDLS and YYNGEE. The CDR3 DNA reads TGTGCCAGCAGCAGGGAGCCGGGGGGGGCCGGGACCCAGTACTTC. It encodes CASSREPGGAGTQYF.

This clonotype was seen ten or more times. In DNA, the CDR3 is TGTGCCAGCAGTGAAGGCAGGTACAATGAGCAGTTCTTC. The encoded protein is CASSEGRYNEQFF. The chain carries TRBV25-1 and TRBJ2-1; D is uncertain. V dropped 2 bases and J dropped 4 bases, with 6 bases sitting between them. The CDR3 contains 13 residues. CDR1 and CDR2 from the germline V gene are MGHDK and SYGVNS.

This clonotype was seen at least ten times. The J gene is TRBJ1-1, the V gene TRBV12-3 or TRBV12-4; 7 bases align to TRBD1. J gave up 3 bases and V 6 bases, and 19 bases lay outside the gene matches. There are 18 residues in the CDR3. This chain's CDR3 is CASRQNPRGTGVDTEAFF. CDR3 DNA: TGTGCCAGCAGACAAAACCCTCGGGGCACAGGGGTTGACACTGAAGCTTTCTTT.

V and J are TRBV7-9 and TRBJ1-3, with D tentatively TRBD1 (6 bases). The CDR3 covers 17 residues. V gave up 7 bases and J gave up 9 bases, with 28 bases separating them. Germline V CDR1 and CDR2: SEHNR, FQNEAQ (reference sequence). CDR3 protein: CASTLPGAGEDDGTIYF. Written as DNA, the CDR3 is TGTGCCAGCACCCTCCCGGGGGCAGGGGAAGATGATGGCACCATATATTTT.

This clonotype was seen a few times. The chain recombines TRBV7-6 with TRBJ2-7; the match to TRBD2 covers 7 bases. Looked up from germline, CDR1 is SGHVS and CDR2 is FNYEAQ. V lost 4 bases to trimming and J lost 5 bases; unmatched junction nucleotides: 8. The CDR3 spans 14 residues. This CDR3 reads CASSSSGGRDEQYF. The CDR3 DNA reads TGTGCCAGCAGCTCCTCGGGAGGACGGGACGAGCAGTACTTC. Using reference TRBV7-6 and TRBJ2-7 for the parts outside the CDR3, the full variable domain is GAGVSQSPRYKVTKRGQDVALRCDPISGHVSLYWYRQALGQGPEFLTYFNYEAQQDKSGLPNDRFSAERPEGSISTLTIQRTEQRDSAMYRCASSSSGGRDEQYFGPGTRLTVT.

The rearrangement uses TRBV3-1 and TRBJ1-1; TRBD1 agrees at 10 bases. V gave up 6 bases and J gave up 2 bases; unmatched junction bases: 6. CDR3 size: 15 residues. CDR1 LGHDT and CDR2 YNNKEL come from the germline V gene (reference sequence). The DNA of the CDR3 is TGTGCCAGCAGACCCCGGGACAGGGGAAACACTGAAGCTTTCTTT. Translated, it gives CASRPRDRGNTEAFF.